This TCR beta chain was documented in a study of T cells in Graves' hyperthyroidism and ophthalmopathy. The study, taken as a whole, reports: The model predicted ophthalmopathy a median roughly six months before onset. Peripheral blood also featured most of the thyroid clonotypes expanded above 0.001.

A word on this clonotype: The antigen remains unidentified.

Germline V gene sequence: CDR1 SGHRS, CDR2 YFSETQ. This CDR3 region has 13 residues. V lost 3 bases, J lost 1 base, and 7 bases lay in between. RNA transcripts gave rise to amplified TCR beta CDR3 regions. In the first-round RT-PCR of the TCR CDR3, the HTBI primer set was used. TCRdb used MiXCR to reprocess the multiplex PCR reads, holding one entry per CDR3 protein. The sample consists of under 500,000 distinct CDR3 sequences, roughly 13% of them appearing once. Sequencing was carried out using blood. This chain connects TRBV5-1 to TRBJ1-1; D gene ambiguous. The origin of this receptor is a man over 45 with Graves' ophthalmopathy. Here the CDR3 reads CASSSDGNTEAFF. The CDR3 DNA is TGCGCCAGCAGCTCGGACGGGAACACTGAAGCTTTCTTT.